These 22 T cell receptor beta chains originate from one sample sequenced in a study of CD8 T cells in ankylosing spondylitis. TCRdb reprocessed the 5' RACE reads with MiXCR, giving one entry per CDR3 protein. Among 85,000 to 90,000 distinct CDR3 sequences listed, roughly 30% were seen once. Sequenced: blood, either unsorted or a sorted T cell fraction (not recorded which). The receptors stem from a male donor with ankylosing spondylitis or in good health (not recorded which).

This clonotype was picked up many times. The chain employs TRBV5-5 and TRBJ2-5; a possible D gene is TRBD1 (6 bases). Germline-derived CDR1 and CDR2 are SGHKS and YYEKEE (reference sequence). This CDR3 has 15 amino acids. V dropped 3 bases and J dropped 1 base, with 13 bases sitting between them. As DNA, the CDR3 is TGTGCCAGCAGCTCGAACAGGGCCCTCCAAGAGACCCAGTACTTC. Translation gives CASSSNRALQETQYF.

The chain is built from TRBV5-6 and TRBJ2-5; D assignment may be TRBD1 or TRBD2 (5 bases each). The CDR3 has 16 residues. Germline assignment: CDR1 SGHDT and CDR2 YYEEEE. The V end was cut by 3 bases, the J end by 1 base, with 16 bases between. The CDR3 sequence: CASSSLRGVVQETQYF. The CDR3 DNA follows: TGTGCCAGCAGCTCCCTGAGGGGAGTCGTCCAAGAGACCCAGTACTTC. Full variable domain (remainder filled in from reference TRBV5-6 and TRBJ2-5): DAGVTQSPTHLIKTRGQQVTLRCSPKSGHDTVSWYQQALGQGPQFIFQYYEEEERQRGNFPDRFSGHQFPNYSSELNVNALLLGDSALYLCASSSLRGVVQETQYFGPGTRLLVL.

The table lists this clonotype with a few counts. V and J are TRBV29-1 and TRBJ2-7; the D gene is possibly TRBD1 (5 bases). Between the trimmed V and J ends, which lost 0 bases and 1 base, there was a span of 13 bases. The V gene's germline CDR1 is SQVTM and CDR2 ANQGSEA. The CDR3 contains 15 residues. CDR3 nucleotides: TGCAGCGTTGAAGAGCTGGGGCTGGGATCCTACGAGCAGTACTTC. It is translated as CSVEELGLGSYEQYF.

This clonotype was observed a few times. The CDR3 here is CASSQGHEQYV. The CDR3 DNA is TGTGCCAGCAGTCAGGGACACGAGCAGTACGTC. The chain has TRBV7-9 and TRBJ2-7; D is tentatively TRBD1 or TRBD2 (5 bases each). The CDR3 loop spans 11 amino acids. Trimming removed 6 bases from V and 5 bases from J, with 8 bases in between. Germline V gene sequence: CDR1 SEHNR, CDR2 FQNEAQ (reference sequence).

V gene TRBV5-6 combines with J gene TRBJ1-1; possibly TRBD1 for D (5 bases). Germline V lookup: CDR1 SGHDT, CDR2 YYEEEE. The CDR3 length is 14 residues. V lost 4 bases, J lost 5 bases, and 15 bases lay in between. The chain's CDR3 is CASSHTGRATEAFF. The CDR3 bases are TGTGCCAGCAGCCACACAGGACGTGCGACTGAAGCTTTCTTT.

This clonotype was seen a handful of times. The J gene is TRBJ1-5, the V gene TRBV6-5; D unclear. CDR1 MNHEY and CDR2 SVGAGI come from the germline V gene. V shed 0 bases and J shed 6 bases, with 15 bases lying between them. This CDR3 has 16 amino acids. The CDR3 loop reads CASSYSRSGQGQPQHF. CDR3 nucleotides: TGTGCCAGCAGTTACTCGAGGTCAGGCCAAGGTCAGCCCCAGCATTTT.

V is TRBV5-1 and J is TRBJ1-5, with 8 nucleotides matching TRBD1. The V gene's germline CDR1 is SGHRS and CDR2 YFSETQ. This CDR3 spans 14 amino acids. J was trimmed by 8 bases and V by 4 bases; bases with no gene match: 8. The CDR3 loop is CASSATGGREPQHF. The DNA for the CDR3 is TGCGCCAGCAGCGCTACAGGGGGAAGGGAGCCCCAGCATTTT.

The table lists this clonotype with a few counts. The chain couples TRBV15 to TRBJ2-1, with D unclear. Deletions cut 0 bases from V and 0 bases from J, with 6 bases between. The CDR3 runs to 15 residues. The germline V gene encodes CDR1 LNHNV and CDR2 YYDKDF (reference sequence). CDR3 DNA: TGTGCCACCAGCAGAGATCGGAGCTCCTACAATGAGCAGTTCTTC. It specifies CATSRDRSSYNEQFF.

The chain recombines TRBV6-1 with TRBJ1-5; D perhaps matches TRBD1 (5 bases). Trimming took off 6 bases at V and 6 bases at J, with 12 bases between the two ends. The CDR3 consists of 13 residues. CDR1 MNHNS and CDR2 SASEGT come from the germline V gene. CDR3 residues: CASRDNKGQPQHF. CDR3 nucleotides: TGTGCCAGCAGGGACAATAAGGGTCAGCCCCAGCATTTT.

This clonotype was recorded at least ten times. Compared with germline, one end of the junction differs, possibly owing to a read error. The chain carries TRBV5-1 and TRBJ2-6, with a tentative D call TRBD1 (6 bases). The CDR3 spans 15 residues. In germline, CDR1 is SGHRS, CDR2 YFSETQ. DNA of the CDR3: TGTGCCAGCAGTCTGGACAGCTCTGGGGCCAACGTCCTGACTTTC. Its protein product is CASSLDSSGANVLTF.

This clonotype has only a few counts. CDR3 region: CASSPDGTGANVLTF. The DNA of the CDR3 is TGTGCCAGCAGTCCCGATGGGACTGGGGCCAACGTCCTGACTTTC. The rearrangement links TRBV27 to TRBJ2-6; D ambiguous. V shed 5 bases and J shed 2 bases, with 10 bases lying between them. Germline CDR1 and CDR2: MNHEY and SMNVEV (reference sequence). The CDR3 extends over 15 amino acids. Full variable domain (missing parts from reference TRBV27 and TRBJ2-6): EAQVTQNPRYLITVTGKKLTVTCSQNMNHEYMSWYRQDPGLGLRQIYYSMNVEVTDKGDVPEGYKVSRKEKRNFPLILESPSPNQTSLYFCASSPDGTGANVLTFGAGSRLTVL.

This clonotype has just a few counts. The V and J genes are TRBV5-5 and TRBJ2-3, with 8 bases aligning to TRBD1. This CDR3 contains 17 residues. V lost 7 bases to trimming and J lost 1 base; unmatched junction nucleotides: 14. Germline CDR1 SGHKS, CDR2 YYEKEE (reference sequence). CDR3 DNA sequence: TGTGCCAGCGAGACAGGGGTGGTGTTCCACCGCACAGATACGCAGTATTTT. It translates to CASETGVVFHRTDTQYF.

This clonotype was seen many times. V and J are TRBV5-1 and TRBJ2-7, with a tentative D call TRBD2 (5 bases). Germline lookup yields CDR1 SGHRS and CDR2 YFSETQ. The length of the CDR3 is 15 residues. Trimming took 4 bases from V and 4 from J, leaving 18 bases between them. CDR3 sequence: CASSPGLFGVYEQYV. CDR3 DNA sequence: TGCGCCAGCAGCCCAGGACTGTTCGGGGTGTACGAGCAGTACGTC.

The chain employs TRBV6-5 and TRBJ1-1, with 7 bases aligning to TRBD1. With 9 bases clipped from V and 4 bases from J, the junction kept 2 bases outside the gene matches. The CDR3 length is 11 residues. Germline CDR1 is MNHEY and CDR2 is SVGAGI. The CDR3 spells CASNRGTEAFF. The CDR3 DNA is TGTGCCAGTAACAGGGGCACTGAAGCTTTCTTT.

This clonotype came up once. The chain uses TRBV19 and TRBJ2-2, with D possibly called TRBD1 or TRBD2 (5 bases each). CDR3 length equals 14 residues. The V and J ends lost 8 bases and 6 bases respectively, with 16 bases between them. The germline V gene has CDR1 LNHDA and CDR2 SQIVND (reference sequence). CDR3 residues: CASSAKMGAGELFF. In DNA, the CDR3 is TGTGCCAGTTCAGCTAAGATGGGGGCCGGGGAGCTGTTTTTT.

In this sample, this clonotype turned up a few times. The rearrangement uses TRBV5-1 and TRBJ2-3; D uncertain. With 2 bases removed from V and 2 bases from J, the gap between germline ends came to 9 bases. CDR3 length equals 14 residues. Per the germline V gene, CDR1 is SGHRS and CDR2 is YFSETQ. The CDR3 DNA reads as TGCGCCAGCAGCTTCACCCGAGACACAGATACGCAGTATTTT. This encodes CASSFTRDTDTQYF.

The V and J genes are TRBV12-3 or TRBV12-4 and TRBJ2-1; D call uncertain. The CDR3 loop spans 14 amino acids. Between the trimmed V and J ends, which lost 5 bases and 5 bases, there was a span of 13 bases. The CDR3 loop reads CASSLATSNNEQFF. CDR3 DNA: TGTGCCAGCAGTCTCGCGACTTCAAACAATGAGCAGTTCTTC.

Only a few counts were recorded for this clonotype. The V and J genes are TRBV18 and TRBJ1-4; D call uncertain. Looked up from germline, CDR1 is KGHSH and CDR2 is LQKENI. The V end lost 3 bases, the J end lost 6 bases, and 8 bases lay between the germline ends. The CDR3 extends over 13 amino acids. The CDR3, as DNA: TGTGCCAGCTCACCCCTTTTCGATGAAAAACTGTTTTTT. It is translated as CASSPLFDEKLFF.

The chain carries TRBV5-1 and TRBJ1-1; tentative D call: TRBD1 (5 bases). This CDR3 is 14 amino acids long. Germline V gene sequence: CDR1 SGHRS, CDR2 YFSETQ. The V and J ends lost 7 bases and 0 bases respectively, with 13 bases between them. This CDR3 reads CASGRGDLNTEAFF. The DNA of the CDR3 is TGCGCCAGCGGTCGGGGGGACCTGAACACTGAAGCTTTCTTT.

This clonotype was recorded a few times. This rearrangement joins TRBV20-1 to TRBJ1-3; D call uncertain. Per germline, CDR1 DFQATT and CDR2 SNEGSKA (reference sequence). The length of the CDR3 is 15 residues. With 0 bases removed from V and 0 bases from J, the gap between germline ends came to 9 bases. The CDR3 nucleotides read TGCAGTGCTAGAGATCAGGTCTACTCTGGAAACACCATATATTTT. Translation: CSARDQVYSGNTIYF.

This clonotype appeared a few times. The J gene is TRBJ1-5, the V gene TRBV4-1; D might be TRBD1 (5 bases). This CDR3 is built from 13 residues. The germline V and J ends were trimmed by 3 bases and 13 bases, with 16 bases remaining between them. Germline V gene data show CDR1 as MGHRA and CDR2 as YSYEKL. The CDR3 nucleotides read TGCGCCAGCAGCCAGGATCGACAGAGGCCGCAGCATTTT. Its translation: CASSQDRQRPQHF.

This clonotype was recorded a few times. The chain carries TRBV5-5 and TRBJ1-4; no clear D gene. The V and J ends lost 0 bases and 2 bases respectively, with 8 bases between them. CDR3 length equals 15 residues. CDR1 SGHKS and CDR2 YYEKEE come from the germline V gene (reference sequence). For the CDR3, the DNA is TGTGCCAGCAGCTTGGTAGGGTTCACTAATGAAAAACTGTTTTTT. This encodes CASSLVGFTNEKLFF.